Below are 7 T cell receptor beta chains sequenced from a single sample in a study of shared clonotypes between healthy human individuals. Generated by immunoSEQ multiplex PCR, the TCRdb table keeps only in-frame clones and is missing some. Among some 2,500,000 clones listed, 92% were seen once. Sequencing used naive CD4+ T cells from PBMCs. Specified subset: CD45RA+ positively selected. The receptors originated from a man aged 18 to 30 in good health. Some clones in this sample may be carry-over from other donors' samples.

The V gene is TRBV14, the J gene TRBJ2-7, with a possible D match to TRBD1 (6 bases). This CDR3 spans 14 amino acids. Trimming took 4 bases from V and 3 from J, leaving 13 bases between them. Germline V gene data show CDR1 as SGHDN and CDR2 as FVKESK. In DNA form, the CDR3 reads TGTGCCAGCAGCCTTACAGGGTTCGGCTACGAGCAGTACTTC. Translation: CASSLTGFGYEQYF.

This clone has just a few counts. The CDR3: CASSVVRNTEAFF. The CDR3 nucleotides are TGTGCCAGCAGTGTAGTCAGGAACACTGAAGCTTTCTTT. The rearrangement uses TRBV2 and TRBJ1-1, with unresolved D. This CDR3 has 13 residues. Trimming took off 4 bases at V and 1 base at J, with 7 bases between the two ends. Per the germline V gene, CDR1 is SNHLY and CDR2 is FYNNEI. The variable domain in full, completed from reference TRBV2 and TRBJ1-1, reads EPEVTQTPSHQVTQMGQEVILRCVPISNHLYFYWYRQILGQKVEFLVSFYNNEISEKSEIFDDQFSVERPDGSNFTLKIRSTKLEDSAMYFCASSVVRNTEAFFGQGTRLTVV.

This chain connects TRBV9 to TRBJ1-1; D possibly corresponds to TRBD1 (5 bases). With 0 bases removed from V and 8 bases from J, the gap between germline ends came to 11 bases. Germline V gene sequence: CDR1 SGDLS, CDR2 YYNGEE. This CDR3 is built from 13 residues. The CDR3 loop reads CASSVAAGLEAFF. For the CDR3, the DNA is TGTGCCAGCAGCGTAGCCGCGGGGCTCGAAGCTTTCTTT.

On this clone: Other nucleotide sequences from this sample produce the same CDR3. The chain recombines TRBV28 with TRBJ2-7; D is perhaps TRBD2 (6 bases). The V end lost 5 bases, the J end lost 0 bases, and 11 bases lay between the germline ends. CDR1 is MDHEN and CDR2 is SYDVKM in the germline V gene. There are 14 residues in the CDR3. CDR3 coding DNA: TGTGCCAGCAGTCCGCCCGGGGGCTCCTACGAGCAGTACTTC. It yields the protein CASSPPGGSYEQYF.

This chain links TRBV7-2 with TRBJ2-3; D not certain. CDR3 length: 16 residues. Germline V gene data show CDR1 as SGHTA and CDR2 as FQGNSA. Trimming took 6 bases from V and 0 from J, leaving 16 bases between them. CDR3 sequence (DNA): TGTGCCAGCAGTCCCCACTTGCTGGGGAGCACAGATACGCAGTATTTT. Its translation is CASSPHLLGSTDTQYF.

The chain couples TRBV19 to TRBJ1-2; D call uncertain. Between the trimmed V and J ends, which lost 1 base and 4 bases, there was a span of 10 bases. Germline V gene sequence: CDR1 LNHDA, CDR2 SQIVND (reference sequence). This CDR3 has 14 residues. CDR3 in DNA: TGTGCCAGTAGTATAGCTCGGGGAGCCTATGGCTACACCTTC. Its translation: CASSIARGAYGYTF.

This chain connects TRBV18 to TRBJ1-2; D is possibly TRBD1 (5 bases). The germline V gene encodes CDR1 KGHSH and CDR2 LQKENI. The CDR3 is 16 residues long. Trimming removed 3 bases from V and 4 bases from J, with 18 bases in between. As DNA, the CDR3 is TGTGCCAGCTCACCCCCCGGGAAGGGGCGCGGCTATGGCTACACCTTC. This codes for CASSPPGKGRGYGYTF.